These T cell receptor beta chains were read from a single sample in a study of blood T cell repertoires in COVID-19. Produced via immunoSEQ multiplex PCR; TCRdb's table is partial and in-frame only. This table holds 450,000 or so clones, over 85% found once. The sequencing input was peripheral blood. Receptors originate from a man younger than 30 with COVID-19, enrolled during active disease. CDR3s include the opening cysteine and the closing phenylalanine or tryptophan.

j_call,v_call,cdr3_aa
TRBJ1-2,TRBV7-9,CASRGRDYGYTF
TRBJ1-5,TRBV18,CASSPDRGGRNQPQHF
TRBJ1-2,TRBV5-4,CASSTDRGSYGYTF
TRBJ2-4,TRBV18,CASSPLGGLAVENIQYF
TRBJ2-1,TRBV19,CASSIWRNEQFF
TRBJ2-1,TRBV10-2,CASSEVGGARNEQFF
TRBJ2-3,TRBV7-9,CASSSQTVPTDTQYF
TRBJ1-1,TRBV7-8,CASSLFVQGALNTEAFF
TRBJ1-3,TRBV2,CASSALGASGNTIYF
TRBJ2-7,TRBV6-5,CASSRGLAGNEQYF
TRBJ1-6,TRBV11-2,CASSLDGDIYSPLHF
TRBJ2-1,TRBV7-2,CASSLESGTYNEQFF
TRBJ2-7,TRBV6-5,CASSHTTYEQYF
TRBJ2-7,TRBV15,CATSLGGGTYEQYF
TRBJ1-1,TRBV27,CASSFLGREGEAFF
TRBJ2-1,TRBV2,CASSLRRGGRNNEQFF
TRBJ2-5,TRBV6-5,CASIPPGGLPGTQYF
TRBJ1-1,TRBV5-1,CASSLTGTETEAFF
TRBJ1-5,TRBV6-4,CASSEVLMANQPQHF
TRBJ2-5,TRBV29-1,CSVRHGHETQYF
TRBJ1-4,TRBV7-9,CASSLMEGNEKLFF
TRBJ1-4,TRBV12-3/TRBV12-4,CASGDTHKLFF
TRBJ1-3,TRBV15,CATSRGQSSGNTIYF
TRBJ1-3,TRBV9,CASSPRQAYSGNTIYF
TRBJ2-3,TRBV4-2,CASSPGRRSGPGDTQYF
TRBJ1-2,TRBV4-1,CASSYRDGYTF
TRBJ2-5,TRBV15,CATSREQGGLTQYF
TRBJ2-3,TRBV3-1/TRBV3-2,CASSPTSGSTDTQYF
TRBJ2-3,TRBV7-8,CASSGPGQGAALPSDTQYF
TRBJ1-5,TRBV12-3/TRBV12-4,CASSFGVDQPQHF
TRBJ2-7,TRBV30,CAWSAWTSGTSEQYF
TRBJ2-1,TRBV3-1/TRBV3-2,CASSHLGGPYNEQFF
TRBJ2-5,TRBV18,CATSRPGTRVQETQYF
TRBJ1-4,TRBV20-1,CSARVGEKLFF
TRBJ2-2,TRBV7-7,CASSRTSGDTGELFF
TRBJ2-1,TRBV2,CASSPLLGAYNEQFF
TRBJ2-7,TRBV12-3/TRBV12-4,CASSASGTYEQYF
TRBJ2-2,TRBV25-1,CASSEQGNTGELFF
TRBJ1-1,TRBV2,CASNRGPGNTEAFF
TRBJ2-1,TRBV2,CASTPGTKINEQFF
TRBJ2-7,TRBV5-1,CASSLDRDYEQYF
TRBJ1-1,TRBV11-3,CASSHTQGALDTEAFF
TRBJ2-5,TRBV19,CASSTGLAHEETQYF
TRBJ2-3,TRBV30,CAWTPGAGEDTQYF
TRBJ2-5,TRBV9,CASSVWGRVAETQYF
TRBJ1-4,TRBV4-1,CASSPNDSNEKLFF
TRBJ2-7,TRBV18,CASSRSSYEQYF
TRBJ1-5,TRBV19,CASSAYPNQPQHF
TRBJ2-1,TRBV27,CASSPLSGSLYNEQFF
TRBJ2-7,TRBV21-1,CASSPPVASICSYEQYF